This is a list of T cell receptor beta chains from one sample in a study of CD8 T cells in ankylosing spondylitis. TCRdb called the 5' RACE reads again in MiXCR, with one record for every CDR3 protein. The profile shows about 800,000 distinct CDR3 sequences, about 10% of them singletons. The sequenced sample consisted of blood, either unsorted or a sorted T cell fraction (not recorded which). All receptors come from a male donor with ankylosing spondylitis. Each CDR3 is given with its conserved first and last residue. The order of the fields is J gene, CDR3 length, D gene, clone size, V gene, CDR3 DNA, CDR3 protein. A D gene is named only where the DNA matches it firmly. Rows may omit the clone size; those that give it use once, few, many or a size class.

j_call: TRBJ2-7; cdr3_length: 14; d_call: TRBD2; clone_size: few; v_call: TRBV10-3; cdr3_nt: TGTGCCATCAGTGAAAGGCGGGAGGCCTACGAGCAGTACTTC; cdr3_aa: CAISERREAYEQYF
j_call: TRBJ2-1; cdr3_length: 12; d_call: -; clone_size: -; v_call: TRBV11-1; cdr3_nt: TGTGCCAGCAGCTTAGCTGGTGCTGAGCAGTTCTTC; cdr3_aa: CASSLAGAEQFF
j_call: TRBJ1-1; cdr3_length: 16; d_call: -; clone_size: few; v_call: TRBV6-4; cdr3_nt: TGTGCCAGCAGAAGTAGTAAGGGACGGATGAACACTGAAGCTTTCTTT; cdr3_aa: CASRSSKGRMNTEAFF
j_call: TRBJ2-7; cdr3_length: 14; d_call: -; clone_size: -; v_call: TRBV20-1; cdr3_nt: TGCAGTGCTGGAGCGGGTCTTAGCTCCTACGAGCAGTACTTC; cdr3_aa: CSAGAGLSSYEQYF
j_call: TRBJ2-1; cdr3_length: 13; d_call: -; clone_size: many; v_call: TRBV20-1; cdr3_nt: TGCAGTGCTAAGTGGGGGGAAAGATATGAGCAGTTCTTC; cdr3_aa: CSAKWGERYEQFF
j_call: TRBJ2-1; cdr3_length: 19; d_call: -; clone_size: few; v_call: TRBV4-1; cdr3_nt: TGCGCCAGCAGCCAAGATGATCACAACAGGTTTGCCTCCTACAATGAGCAGTTCTTC; cdr3_aa: CASSQDDHNRFASYNEQFF
j_call: TRBJ1-4; cdr3_length: 16; d_call: -; clone_size: -; v_call: TRBV5-1; cdr3_nt: TGCGCCAGCAGCTTGAACGTTTTTGCAACTAATGAAAAACTGTTTTTT; cdr3_aa: CASSLNVFATNEKLFF
j_call: TRBJ2-3; cdr3_length: 16; d_call: -; clone_size: -; v_call: TRBV9; cdr3_nt: TGTGCCAGCACCACGGGGGTTCCTACGGGCACAGATACGCAGTATTTT; cdr3_aa: CASTTGVPTGTDTQYF
j_call: TRBJ2-2; cdr3_length: 15; d_call: -; clone_size: few; v_call: TRBV20-1; cdr3_nt: TGCAGTGCTAGACCCAGCGGACGGAACACCGGGGAGCTGTTTTTT; cdr3_aa: CSARPSGRNTGELFF
j_call: TRBJ1-5; cdr3_length: 17; d_call: -; clone_size: -; v_call: TRBV6-5; cdr3_nt: TGTGCCAGCAGATATAACAGGGAGCTTTATAGCAATCAGCCCCAGCATTTT; cdr3_aa: CASRYNRELYSNQPQHF
j_call: TRBJ2-1; cdr3_length: 12; d_call: -; clone_size: -; v_call: TRBV29-1; cdr3_nt: TGCAGCGTTGGGTCCTCCAACAATGAGCAGTTCTTC; cdr3_aa: CSVGSSNNEQFF
j_call: TRBJ2-1; cdr3_length: 14; d_call: TRBD2; clone_size: few; v_call: TRBV2; cdr3_nt: TGTGCCAGCAGCGAAGGGACTAGCGGGAGGGAGCAGTTCTTC; cdr3_aa: CASSEGTSGREQFF
j_call: TRBJ1-5; cdr3_length: 16; d_call: -; clone_size: few; v_call: TRBV5-8; cdr3_nt: TGTGCCAGCAGCTTGGTTTTCGGGACCGATAATCAGCCCCAGCATTTT; cdr3_aa: CASSLVFGTDNQPQHF
j_call: TRBJ1-1; cdr3_length: 14; d_call: -; clone_size: many; v_call: TRBV6-1; cdr3_nt: TGTGCCAGCACCACCCCGGGACTTAGGACTGAAGCTTTCTTT; cdr3_aa: CASTTPGLRTEAFF
j_call: TRBJ2-7; cdr3_length: 13; d_call: TRBD2; clone_size: once; v_call: TRBV20-1; cdr3_nt: TGCAGTGCTCAACCCGGGACTACAGGCGAGCAGTACTTC; cdr3_aa: CSAQPGTTGEQYF
j_call: TRBJ2-3; cdr3_length: 15; d_call: -; clone_size: -; v_call: TRBV18; cdr3_nt: TGTGCCAGCGCGGAGAAAGCGACCAGCACAGATACGCAGTATTTT; cdr3_aa: CASAEKATSTDTQYF
j_call: TRBJ2-7; cdr3_length: 15; d_call: -; clone_size: few; v_call: TRBV18; cdr3_nt: TGTGCCAGCTCACCACCGCAGGGGCCTACGGGGGAGCAGTACTTC; cdr3_aa: CASSPPQGPTGEQYF
j_call: TRBJ2-1; cdr3_length: 15; d_call: TRBD2; clone_size: -; v_call: TRBV6-2/TRBV6-3; cdr3_nt: TGTGCCAGCAGTTACCTCGGACTAGATAACAATGAGCAGTTCTTC; cdr3_aa: CASSYLGLDNNEQFF
j_call: TRBJ2-1; cdr3_length: 15; d_call: -; clone_size: few; v_call: TRBV12-3/TRBV12-4; cdr3_nt: TGTGCCAGCACCGTGAACCACGCCCGGACTCTTGAGCAGTTCTTC; cdr3_aa: CASTVNHARTLEQFF
j_call: TRBJ2-5; cdr3_length: 15; d_call: -; clone_size: -; v_call: TRBV5-1; cdr3_nt: TGCGCCAGCAGGCCCACCGGGACCTACCACGAGACCCAGTACTTC; cdr3_aa: CASRPTGTYHETQYF